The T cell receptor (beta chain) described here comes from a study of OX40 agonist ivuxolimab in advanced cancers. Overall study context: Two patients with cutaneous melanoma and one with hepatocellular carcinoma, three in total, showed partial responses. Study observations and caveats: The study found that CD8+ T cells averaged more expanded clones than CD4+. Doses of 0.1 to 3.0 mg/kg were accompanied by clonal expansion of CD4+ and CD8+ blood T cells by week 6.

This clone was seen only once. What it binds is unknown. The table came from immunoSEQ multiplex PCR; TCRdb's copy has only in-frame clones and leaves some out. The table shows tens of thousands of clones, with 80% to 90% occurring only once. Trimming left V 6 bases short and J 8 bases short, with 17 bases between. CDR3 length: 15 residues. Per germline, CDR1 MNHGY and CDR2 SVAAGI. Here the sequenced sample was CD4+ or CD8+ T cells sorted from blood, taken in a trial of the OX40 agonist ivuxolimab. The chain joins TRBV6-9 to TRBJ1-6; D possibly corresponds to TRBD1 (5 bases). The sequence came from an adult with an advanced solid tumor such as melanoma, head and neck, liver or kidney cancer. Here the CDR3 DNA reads TGTGCCAGCAGCCGCTCCGGGACGGACTATTCACCCCTCCACTTT. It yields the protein CASSRSGTDYSPLHF.